This TCR beta chain was captured in a study of OX40 agonist ivuxolimab in advanced cancers. Germline values: CDR1 SGHNT, CDR2 YENEEA. The CDR3 contains 11 residues. V lost 4 bases to trimming and J lost 10 bases, with 10 bases between them. This clone was counted once. Clones were read by immunoSEQ multiplex PCR, and TCRdb kept only the in-frame ones, dropping some. Of about 110,000 clones listed, 80% to 95% are singletons. The input for sequencing was CD4+ or CD8+ T cells sorted from blood, taken in a trial of the OX40 agonist ivuxolimab. J is TRBJ1-1 and V is TRBV11-3; D not certain. The origin of this receptor is an adult with an advanced solid tumor such as melanoma, head and neck, liver or kidney cancer. The CDR3, as DNA: TGTGCCAGCAGCTCGGACGGAGGAGCTTTCTTT. As protein: CASSSDGGAFF.